Listed below are T cell receptor beta chains from one sample, sequenced in a study of radiation and T cells in renal cell carcinoma. The repertoire was sequenced with immunoSEQ multiplex PCR; TCRdb's copy has only in-frame clones and lacks some. This sample has approximately 150,000 clones, with around 89% found just once. The sample in question was blood, obtained from a patient whose treatment included radiotherapy and nephrectomy. The receptors come from a woman between 70 and 85 years old with renal cell carcinoma. The CDR3 runs from the conserved cysteine through the conserved F or W. Fields, in order: CDR3 protein, CDR3 DNA, D gene, J gene, V gene, clone size. A D gene is named only where the DNA matches it firmly. A clone size is listed for some rows: how often the clone was seen (once, few, many), or a class if it is expanded.

CDR3: CASRDSGGADTQYF; DNA: TGTGCCAGCAGGGATAGCGGGGGGGCAGATACGCAGTATTTT; D: TRBD2; J: TRBJ2-3; V: TRBV7-2; size: .
CDR3: CASSLSGGSTKNIQYF; DNA: TGTGCCAGCAGCCTCTCAGGGGGGAGTACCAAAAACATTCAGTACTTC; D: .; J: TRBJ2-4; V: TRBV14; size: .
CDR3: CASSGGTGSTDTQYF; DNA: TGTGCCAGCAGCGGCGGGACAGGGAGCACAGATACGCAGTATTTT; D: TRBD1; J: TRBJ2-3; V: TRBV9; size: once
CDR3: CSAGTTAQYF; DNA: TGCAGTGCCGGGACTACTGCGCAGTATTTT; D: TRBD2; J: TRBJ2-3; V: TRBV20-1; size: few
CDR3: CAIHSSNQPQHF; DNA: TGTGCCATCCACAGCAGCAATCAGCCCCAGCATTTT; D: .; J: TRBJ1-5; V: TRBV28; size: .
CDR3: CAWSADTGYNEQFF; DNA: TGTGCCTGGAGTGCCGACACAGGGTACAATGAGCAGTTCTTC; D: .; J: TRBJ2-1; V: TRBV30; size: .
CDR3: CASSLASHAYEQYF; DNA: TGTGCCAGCAGCTTGGCTTCCCACGCCTACGAGCAGTACTTC; D: .; J: TRBJ2-7; V: TRBV5-4; size: .
CDR3: CAISESAANTGELFF; DNA: TGTGCCATCAGTGAGTCGGCAGCGAACACCGGGGAGCTGTTTTTT; D: .; J: TRBJ2-2; V: TRBV10-3; size: .
CDR3: CASSFRVSEVGNQPQHF; DNA: TGTGCCAGCAGCTTTAGGGTTTCGGAGGTTGGCAATCAGCCCCAGCATTTT; D: .; J: TRBJ1-5; V: TRBV5-5; size: .
CDR3: CAWSMTGVGYGYTF; DNA: TGTGCCTGGAGTATGACAGGGGTAGGTTATGGCTACACCTTC; D: TRBD1; J: TRBJ1-2; V: TRBV30; size: .